The rows below give T cell receptor beta chains drawn from one sample of a study of CD8 T cells in ankylosing spondylitis. A single record per CDR3 protein comes from TCRdb applying MiXCR to the 5' RACE reads. The sample holds about 390,000 distinct CDR3 sequences, around 24% seen once. What was sequenced was blood, either unsorted or a sorted T cell fraction (not recorded which). Receptors were obtained from a male donor with ankylosing spondylitis. The CDR3 runs from the conserved cysteine through the conserved F or W. The D gene is left open where the match is weak. Rows may omit the clone size; those that give it use once, few, many or a size class.

v_call	j_call	clone_size	d_call	cdr3_nt	cdr3_aa
TRBV7-3	TRBJ1-1	few	.	TGTGCCAGCAGCTTAAACGGTCGGCAGTTGAACACTGAAGCTTTCTTT	CASSLNGRQLNTEAFF
TRBV6-5	TRBJ1-2	few	TRBD1	TGTGCCAGCAGTTACTCTCGGGACAGAGTATATGGCTACACCTTC	CASSYSRDRVYGYTF
TRBV2	TRBJ1-5	few	TRBD1	TGTGCCAGCAGTGAAAACAGGGGTAGCAATCAGCCCCAGCATTTT	CASSENRGSNQPQHF
TRBV6-2/TRBV6-3	TRBJ1-6	few	.	TGTGCCAGCAATTCTTACCCAGCTGATTCACCCCTCCACTTT	CASNSYPADSPLHF
TRBV5-1	TRBJ2-2	many	TRBD2	TGCGCCAGCAGCTCTACTAGCGGGAACACCGGGGAGCTGTTTTTT	CASSSTSGNTGELFF
TRBV7-3	TRBJ2-3	.	.	TGTGCCAGCAGCTTAGGGCGGGTGAACACAGATACGCAGTATTTT	CASSLGRVNTDTQYF
TRBV18	TRBJ1-3	.	.	TGTGCCAGCTCACCACCTGGAAACACCATATATTTT	CASSPPGNTIYF
TRBV5-1	TRBJ2-5	many	TRBD1	TGCGCCAGCAGCCCAGGACAGGGACAAGAGACCCAGTACTTC	CASSPGQGQETQYF
TRBV7-2	TRBJ2-2	.	.	TGTGCCAGCAGCTCCTATTCATCGGGGGAGCTGTTTTTT	CASSSYSSGELFF
TRBV7-2	TRBJ2-7	.	.	TGTGCCAGCAGCTTAGGCAGTGTTGTCTACGAGCAGTACTTC	CASSLGSVVYEQYF
TRBV28	TRBJ2-7	.	TRBD2	TGTGCCAGCAGTATGGGGACTAGCGGTTCCTACGAGCAGTACTTC	CASSMGTSGSYEQYF
TRBV12-3/TRBV12-4	TRBJ2-5	many	.	TGTGCCAGCAGTTTAGGAGGGGCCCAAGAGACCCAGTACTTC	CASSLGGAQETQYF
TRBV20-1	TRBJ1-3	.	.	TGCAGTGCTCTCCTGGACCTCACCATATATTTT	CSALLDLTIYF
TRBV6-1	TRBJ1-5	.	.	TGTGCCAGCAGACGACATAATAGCAATCAGCCCCAGCATTTT	CASRRHNSNQPQHF
TRBV9	TRBJ1-6	.	.	TGTGCCAGCAGCGTAGAGTCGGGCGGGGGTTCACCCCTCCACTTT	CASSVESGGGSPLHF
TRBV10-3	TRBJ1-6	.	.	TGTGCCATCACCGGAGGGGGTTCGAATTCACCCCTCCACTTT	CAITGGGSNSPLHF
TRBV4-3	TRBJ1-5	.	.	TGCGCCAGCAGCCAAGCGTTCGGGGGGAGACAGCCCCAGCATTTT	CASSQAFGGRQPQHF
TRBV5-6	TRBJ1-1	few	.	TGTGCCAGCAGCTCCACTCATTTGAACACTGAAGCTTTCTTT	CASSSTHLNTEAFF
TRBV7-2	TRBJ2-7	.	.	TGTGCCAGCAGCTTGGGCGGACCTTCCTACGAGCAGTACTTC	CASSLGGPSYEQYF
TRBV20-1	TRBJ2-7	few	TRBD1	TGCAGTGCCAGGGACAGGGGGTTCGAGCAGTACTTC	CSARDRGFEQYF
TRBV29-1	TRBJ2-3	many	TRBD2	TGCAGCGTTGGTGGGACTAGTAAAGATACGCAGTATTTT	CSVGGTSKDTQYF
TRBV5-1	TRBJ2-5	.	TRBD1	TGCGCCAGCAGCAGAGGACAGGGGGCTGAGACCCAGTACTTC	CASSRGQGAETQYF
TRBV20-1	TRBJ1-5	.	.	TGCAGTGCCCTGTCCCTCCTCGGCAATCAGCCCCAGCATTTT	CSALSLLGNQPQHF
TRBV2	TRBJ2-3	.	.	TGTGCCAGCAGTGTAAGGCGAGATACGCAGTATTTT	CASSVRRDTQYF
TRBV3-1	TRBJ2-5	.	.	TGTGCCAGCAGCCAAGTCTTAGCGCCCTACCAAGAGACCCAGTACTTC	CASSQVLAPYQETQYF
TRBV15	TRBJ2-7	.	TRBD1	TGTGCCACCAGCAGAGAGGGACAGGGGTTCTACGAGCAGTACTTC	CATSREGQGFYEQYF
TRBV6-2/TRBV6-3	TRBJ2-1	few	.	TGTGCCAGCAGTTACGACAGTAGAAATGAGCAGTTCTTC	CASSYDSRNEQFF
TRBV27	TRBJ2-1	.	.	TGTGCCAGCAGTTTATCTATGAACAATGAGCAGTTCTTC	CASSLSMNNEQFF
TRBV24-1	TRBJ2-1	.	.	TGTGCCACCCGGTCGAGGCTAGACAATGAGCAGTTCTTC	CATRSRLDNEQFF
TRBV12-3/TRBV12-4	TRBJ2-7	many	.	TGTGCCAGCAGTTCTGGGGCAGAGACAGCCTACGAGCAGTACTTC	CASSSGAETAYEQYF
TRBV9	TRBJ2-1	.	.	TGTGCCAGCAGCGTAGCGTGGGGCAGGGAGGATGAGCAGTTCTTC	CASSVAWGREDEQFF
TRBV5-6	TRBJ2-7	.	.	TGTGCCAGCAGCTTGCGTGAAGCGAAGCTCGAGCAGTACTTC	CASSLREAKLEQYF
TRBV10-3	TRBJ1-5	.	.	TGTGCCATCAGTGAGTGGGATCAGCCCCAGCATTTT	CAISEWDQPQHF
TRBV6-5	TRBJ2-1	.	TRBD1	TGTGCCAGCAGTTACCTAACAGGGGGCGCGGTCAATGAGCAGTTCTTC	CASSYLTGGAVNEQFF
TRBV30	TRBJ1-2	many	.	TGTGCCTGGAGTCGTCAGGCGAACGGCTACACCTTC	CAWSRQANGYTF
TRBV12-3/TRBV12-4	TRBJ2-2	.	TRBD1	TGTGCCAGCAGTCGCCAGGGGGAAATCACCGGGGAGCTGTTTTTT	CASSRQGEITGELFF
TRBV7-2	TRBJ2-3	many	.	TGTGCCAGCAGCTTAGCGGGGGTAGGCACAGATACGCAGTATTTT	CASSLAGVGTDTQYF
TRBV18	TRBJ2-1	few	.	TGTGCCAGCTCTCCAGGGGGGGGCCCTTTCTTC	CASSPGGGPFF
TRBV2	TRBJ1-2	.	TRBD1	TGTGCCAGCAGTCCACGGACAGGGCTTTTGGATGGCTACACCTTC	CASSPRTGLLDGYTF
TRBV4-1	TRBJ1-2	few	TRBD1	TGCGCCAGCAGCCAAGAGGTTGCGCTGGGACAGAAGGGCTACACCTTC	CASSQEVALGQKGYTF
TRBV2	TRBJ2-3	few	.	TGTGCCAGCGGGGTTGCCGGAGATACGCAGTATTTT	CASGVAGDTQYF
TRBV9	TRBJ1-4	few	.	TGTGCCAGCAGCGTAGCGGGTGGCGGCGAAAAACTGTTTTTT	CASSVAGGGEKLFF
TRBV3-1	TRBJ1-3	few	TRBD1	TGTGCCAGCAGCCTTTCTTGGACAGGGAACTCTGGAAACACCATATATTTT	CASSLSWTGNSGNTIYF
TRBV25-1	TRBJ2-3	.	.	TGTGCCAGCAGTGAATATAAATCCACAGATACGCAGTATTTT	CASSEYKSTDTQYF
TRBV19	TRBJ2-2	.	TRBD2	TGTGCCAGTAGTATACTAGCGGGAGTTGGGGAGCTGTTTTTT	CASSILAGVGELFF
TRBV6-4	TRBJ2-1	few	.	TGTGCCAGCAGCAGGGACTCGGCTCGTTACAATGAGCAGTTCTTC	CASSRDSARYNEQFF
TRBV29-1	TRBJ2-3	.	TRBD1	TGCAGCGTCGCCGGGACAGCCGATACGCAGTATTTT	CSVAGTADTQYF
TRBV11-3	TRBJ2-5	.	.	TGTGCCAGCAGCTCCGGGCTTAGCGCTCGGGAGACCCAGTACTTC	CASSSGLSARETQYF
TRBV6-5	TRBJ1-2	.	.	TGTGCCAGCAGTTACTCCTGGGTCAGGGGCTACACCTTC	CASSYSWVRGYTF
TRBV9	TRBJ2-5	few	.	TGTGCCAGCAGCGTAGCGAGCGGGCGAGGGACCCAGTACTTC	CASSVASGRGTQYF
TRBV5-1	TRBJ1-4	.	.	TGCGCCAGCAGCGAACCGGGAGATCAGGCAACTAATGAAAAACTGTTTTTT	CASSEPGDQATNEKLFF
TRBV28	TRBJ2-5	.	TRBD2	TGTGCCAGCAGTAAGGGACTAGCGGGAGGGAGACAGACCCAGTACTTC	CASSKGLAGGRQTQYF
TRBV6-5	TRBJ2-3	.	.	TGTGCCAGCAGTTCCCGCATGGGTTCTGCCACAGATACGCAGTATTTT	CASSSRMGSATDTQYF
TRBV29-1	TRBJ1-3	.	.	TGCAGCGTTGAAGTCACAAGGGGAAACACCATATATTTT	CSVEVTRGNTIYF